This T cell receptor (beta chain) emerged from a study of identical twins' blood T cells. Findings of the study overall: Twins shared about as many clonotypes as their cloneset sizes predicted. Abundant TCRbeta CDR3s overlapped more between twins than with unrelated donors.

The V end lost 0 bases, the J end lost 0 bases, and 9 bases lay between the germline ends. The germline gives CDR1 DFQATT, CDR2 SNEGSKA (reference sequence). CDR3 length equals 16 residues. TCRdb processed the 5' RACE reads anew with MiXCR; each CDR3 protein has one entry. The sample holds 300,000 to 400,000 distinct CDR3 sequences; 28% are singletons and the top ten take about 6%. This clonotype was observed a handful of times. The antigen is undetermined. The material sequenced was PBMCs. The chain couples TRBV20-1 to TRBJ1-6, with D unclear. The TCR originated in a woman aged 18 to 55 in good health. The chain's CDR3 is CSARDLISSYNSPLHF. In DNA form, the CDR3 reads TGCAGTGCTAGAGACCTTATTTCCTCCTATAATTCACCCCTCCACTTT.